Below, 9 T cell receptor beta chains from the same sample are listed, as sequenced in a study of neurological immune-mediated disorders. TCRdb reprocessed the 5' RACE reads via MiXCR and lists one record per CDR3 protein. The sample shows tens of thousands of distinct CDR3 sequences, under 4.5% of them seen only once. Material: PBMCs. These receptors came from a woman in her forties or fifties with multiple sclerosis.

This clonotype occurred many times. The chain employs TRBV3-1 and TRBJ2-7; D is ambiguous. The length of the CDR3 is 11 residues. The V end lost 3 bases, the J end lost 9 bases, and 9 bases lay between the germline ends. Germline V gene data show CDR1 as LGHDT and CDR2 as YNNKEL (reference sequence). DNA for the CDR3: TGTGCCAGCAGCCAGGACGCGACGCAGTACTTC. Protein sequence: CASSQDATQYF.

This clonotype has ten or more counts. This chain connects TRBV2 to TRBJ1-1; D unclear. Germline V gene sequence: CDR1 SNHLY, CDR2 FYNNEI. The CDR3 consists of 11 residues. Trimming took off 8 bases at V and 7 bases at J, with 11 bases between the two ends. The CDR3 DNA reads TGTGCCAGCTTCCTTGGAAATGAAGCTTTCTTT. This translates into CASFLGNEAFF.

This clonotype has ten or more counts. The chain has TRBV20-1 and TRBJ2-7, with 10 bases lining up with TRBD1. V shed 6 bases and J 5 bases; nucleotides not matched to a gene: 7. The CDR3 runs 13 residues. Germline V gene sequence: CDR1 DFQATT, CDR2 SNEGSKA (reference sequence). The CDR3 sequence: CSASDRGFDEQYF. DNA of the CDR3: TGCAGTGCCTCGGACAGGGGGTTTGACGAGCAGTACTTC.

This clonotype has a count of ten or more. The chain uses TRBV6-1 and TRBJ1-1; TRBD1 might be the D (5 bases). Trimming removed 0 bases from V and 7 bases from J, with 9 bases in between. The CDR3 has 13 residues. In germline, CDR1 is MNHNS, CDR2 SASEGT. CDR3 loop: CASSEAWGVEAFF. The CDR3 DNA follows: TGTGCCAGCAGTGAAGCCTGGGGCGTTGAAGCTTTCTTT.

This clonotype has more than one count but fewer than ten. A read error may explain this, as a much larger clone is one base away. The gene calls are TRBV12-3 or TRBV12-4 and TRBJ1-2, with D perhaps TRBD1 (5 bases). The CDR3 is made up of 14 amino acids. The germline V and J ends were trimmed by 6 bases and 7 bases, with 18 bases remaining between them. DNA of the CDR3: TGTGCCAGCAGCCCCGGGGGGGAACGCTTTGGCTACACCTTC. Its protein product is CASSPGGERFGYTF.

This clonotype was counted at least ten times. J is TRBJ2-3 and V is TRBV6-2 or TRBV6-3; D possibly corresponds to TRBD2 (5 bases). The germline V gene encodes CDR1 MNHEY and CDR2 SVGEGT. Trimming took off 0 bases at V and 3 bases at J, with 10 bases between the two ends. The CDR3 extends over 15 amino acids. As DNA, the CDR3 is TGTGCCAGCAGTTACTCGAGGGTCGTTACAGATACGCAGTATTTT. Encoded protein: CASSYSRVVTDTQYF.

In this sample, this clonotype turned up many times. CDR3 bases: TGCGCCAGCAGAGGGACTAGCAACCCAGATACGCAGTATTTT. Its translation is CASRGTSNPDTQYF. This chain links TRBV5-1 with TRBJ2-3, with 9 bases lining up with TRBD2. CDR3 length: 14 amino acids. Germline CDR1 is SGHRS and CDR2 is YFSETQ. V trimming: 5 bases; J trimming: 4 bases; junction bases outside the gene matches: 5.

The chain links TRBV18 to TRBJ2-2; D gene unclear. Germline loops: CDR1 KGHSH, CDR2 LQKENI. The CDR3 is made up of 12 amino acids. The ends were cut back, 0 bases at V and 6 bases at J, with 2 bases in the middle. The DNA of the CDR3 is TGTGCCAGCTCACCACCGGCCGGGGAGCTGTTTTTT. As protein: CASSPPAGELFF.

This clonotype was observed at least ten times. The CDR3 DNA follows: TGCAGTGCCCCCTCCCGGGGGGCAGCGGATGAGCAGTTCTTC. It yields the protein CSAPSRGAADEQFF. The chain combines TRBV20-1 with TRBJ2-1; tentative D call: TRBD2 (7 bases). Germline lookup yields CDR1 DFQATT and CDR2 SNEGSKA (reference sequence). This CDR3 is built from 14 residues. Trimming removed 6 bases from V and 8 bases from J, with 20 bases in between.